This record covers a single TCR beta chain. Antigen: not known. This sample stems from a study of cytomegalovirus exposure and HLA in healthy donors. Whole-study findings and limits: An analysis done earlier found most TCR beta V segments productive about 87% or about 30% of the time.

PCR primers comprised 60 Vbeta and 13 Jbeta primers. This table comes from immunoSEQ multiplex PCR, and its TCRdb copy is limited to in-frame clones, with some not included. Of approximately 180,000 clones in the sample, roughly 73% were seen once. V lost 1 base to trimming and J lost 3 bases; unmatched junction nucleotides: 0. Germline values: CDR1 LNHDA, CDR2 SQIVND (reference sequence). The CDR3 loop spans 13 amino acids. The TCR comes from a young woman in good health and CMV-seronegative. The sample comprised PBMCs. The chain links TRBV19 to TRBJ2-7; 7 nucleotides line up with TRBD2. CDR3 region: CASSIAGGYEQYF. As DNA, the CDR3 is TGTGCCAGTAGTATAGCGGGGGGCTACGAGCAGTACTTC.